This TCR beta chain was recorded in a study of radiation and T cells in renal cell carcinoma. Turning to this clone: The antigen remains undetermined.

Treatment specified: 15 Gy SBRT to primary tumor, nephrectomy 4 weeks later. Nephrectomy followed 15 Gy stereotactic body radiation by 4 weeks. The method was immunoSEQ multiplex PCR; TCRdb's version includes in-frame clones alone and lacks a portion of them. The sample contains roughly 10,000 clones, almost 65% of which appear only once. Broader study findings: Top tumor clonotypes rose in blood 2 weeks post-radiation, then contracted. Compared with controls, irradiated tumors showed greater TCR clonality.

V lost 5 bases, J lost 8 bases, and 18 bases lay in between. The CDR3 is made up of 14 amino acids. Germline V gives CDR1 MNHEY, CDR2 SVGAGI. This TCR came from a woman between 45 and 65 years old with renal cell carcinoma. The V call is TRBV6-5, the J call TRBJ1-2; D unresolved. The source was tumor tissue, collected from a patient whose treatment included radiotherapy and nephrectomy. Written as DNA, the CDR3 is TGTGCCAGCAGTGAGTTTTCCGTTCTAGGAGGCTACACCTTC. This sequence encodes CASSEFSVLGGYTF.